This entry features one T cell receptor (beta chain) sequence. The antigen is not known. The source of the sample is a study of cytomegalovirus exposure and HLA in healthy donors. Study-wide findings and caveats: A missense DCLRE1C variant was associated with V- and J-gene trimming of TCR beta chains in a later analysis, and an independent cohort replicated the association. Association of 16,951 TCR beta sequences with HLA alleles was found at 0.05 false discovery rate in a later analysis. The CMV antigen specificity of a few CMV-associated chains was confirmed through in vitro analysis.

Among the donors, all were healthy bone marrow donors. The study ran its PCR with 60 Vbeta and 13 Jbeta primers. Here immunoSEQ multiplex PCR was the method, and the copy in TCRdb shows in-frame clones only, minus some. The table lists hundreds of thousands of clones, roughly two thirds of them singletons. The germline V gene has CDR1 MDHEN and CDR2 SYDVKM. Trimming shortened V by 6 bases and J by 4 bases, and 12 bases separated the two germline ends. This CDR3 is built from 13 residues. This receptor was obtained from a female donor in good health and CMV-seronegative. Material for sequencing was PBMCs. The chain has TRBV28 and TRBJ1-2; the D gene is possibly TRBD1 (5 bases). The CDR3 region has the DNA TGTGCCAGCAGACAACAGGAGTTCTATGGCTACACCTTC. It encodes CASRQQEFYGYTF.